The 13 T cell receptor beta chains reported below all come from one sample, sequenced in a study of CD8 T cells in ankylosing spondylitis. TCRdb itself ran the 5' RACE reads through MiXCR, one entry per CDR3 protein. The table lists 250,000 to 400,000 distinct CDR3 sequences, approximately 10% of them singletons, with more than 7% in the top ten. The specimen sequenced was blood, either unsorted or a sorted T cell fraction (not recorded which). All receptors come from a female donor with ankylosing spondylitis or in good health (not recorded which).

This clonotype was counted ten times or more. This chain connects TRBV5-1 to TRBJ2-5; D is perhaps TRBD1 or TRBD2 (5 bases each). V was cut by 4 bases and J by 5 bases, with 15 bases left in between. CDR1 and CDR2 from the germline V gene are SGHRS and YFSETQ. The CDR3 runs to 14 residues. The CDR3: CASSQGPPSETQYF. Here the CDR3 DNA reads TGCGCCAGCAGCCAGGGACCGCCGTCGGAGACCCAGTACTTC. Full variable domain (remainder filled in from reference TRBV5-1 and TRBJ2-5): KAGVTQTPRYLIKTRGQQVTLSCSPISGHRSVSWYQQTPGQGLQFLFEYFSETQRNKGNFPGRFSGRQFSNSRSEMNVSTLELGDSALYLCASSQGPPSETQYFGPGTRLLVL.

This clonotype was picked up a small number of times. The chain joins TRBV7-2 to TRBJ2-3; maybe TRBD2 (7 bases). Trimming cost V 5 bases and J 4 bases, with 19 bases left between them. This CDR3 comprises 16 residues. Germline CDR1 is SGHTA and CDR2 is FQGNSA. CDR3: CASSPRGGGRSDTQYF. CDR3 in DNA: TGTGCCAGCAGCCCACGCGGGGGCGGGAGATCAGATACGCAGTATTTT.

The rearrangement uses TRBV7-7 and TRBJ2-5; maybe TRBD1 (5 bases). This CDR3 comprises 14 residues. Germline V CDR1 and CDR2: SSHAT, FNYEAQ (reference sequence). The V end lost 1 base, the J end lost 5 bases, and 11 bases lay between the germline ends. This CDR3 reads CASSLDGAGETQYF. Here the CDR3 DNA reads TGTGCCAGCAGCTTAGATGGGGCTGGGGAGACCCAGTACTTC.

This clonotype came up a few times. V usage is TRBV10-3 and J usage is TRBJ2-3; the match to TRBD2 covers 8 bases. The germline V gene has CDR1 ENHRY and CDR2 SYGVKD. The CDR3 runs to 20 residues. The trim removed 3 bases at V and 0 bases at J, leaving 17 bases unmatched. The CDR3 coding sequence is TGTGCCATCAGTGATTGGCTAGCGGGTAACGCGGGGCCTAGCACAGATACGCAGTATTTT. Translated, it gives CAISDWLAGNAGPSTDTQYF.

This clonotype was seen at least ten times. The chain is built from TRBV6-6 and TRBJ1-5; D call uncertain. V gave up 5 bases and J gave up 11 bases, with 10 bases separating them. The length of the CDR3 is 11 residues. Germline CDR1 reads MNHNY; CDR2 reads SVGAGI (reference sequence). This CDR3 is CASSPRDTQHF. The DNA of the CDR3 is TGTGCCAGCAGTCCCCGAGACACCCAGCATTTT.

This clonotype appeared many times. The V and J genes are TRBV10-3 and TRBJ2-1, with 8 bases lining up with TRBD1. The CDR3 loop spans 13 amino acids. Germline CDR1 ENHRY, CDR2 SYGVKD. Losses at the gene ends were 3 bases for V and 9 bases for J; bases not matched to a gene: 4. The CDR3 region has the DNA TGTGCCATCAGTGACCCCGGGACAGGTGAGCAGTTCTTC. Protein product: CAISDPGTGEQFF.

This clonotype was observed many times. V gene TRBV28 combines with J gene TRBJ2-7, with D perhaps TRBD1 or TRBD2 (6 bases each). The CDR3 runs to 15 residues. Germline V CDR1 and CDR2: MDHEN, SYDVKM. Trimming stripped 3 bases from V and 0 bases from J, with 12 bases between. The CDR3 nucleotides read TGTGCCAGCAGTTTGGGGGGCCCGAGCTCCTACGAGCAGTACTTC. Protein: CASSLGGPSSYEQYF.

There are many counts of this clonotype. This rearrangement joins TRBV20-1 to TRBJ1-6, with D unclear. Germline-derived CDR1 and CDR2 are DFQATT and SNEGSKA (reference sequence). The V end lost 3 bases, the J end lost 2 bases, and 17 bases lay between the germline ends. This CDR3 comprises 17 residues. CDR3 amino acids: CSASASVWRAYNSPLHF. In DNA form, the CDR3 reads TGCAGTGCTAGCGCATCCGTATGGAGGGCCTATAATTCACCCCTCCACTTT.

The V gene is TRBV28, the J gene TRBJ1-6; 8 bases fit TRBD1. Trimming cost V 4 bases and J 0 bases; bases outside gene matches: 5. Germline CDR1 is MDHEN and CDR2 is SYDVKM. The CDR3 runs to 17 residues. CDR3 nucleotides: TGTGCCAGCAGTTCCGGACAGGGCAGCTCCTATAATTCACCCCTCCACTTT. As protein: CASSSGQGSSYNSPLHF.

This clonotype showed up many times. V is TRBV20-1 and J is TRBJ2-7, with D maybe TRBD2 (6 bases). Trimming took off 3 bases at V and 8 bases at J, with 17 bases between the two ends. The CDR3 totals 13 residues. Germline V gene sequence: CDR1 DFQATT, CDR2 SNEGSKA (reference sequence). The CDR3, as DNA: TGCAGTGCTAGTCACCGGGGGACTGGGAAGCAGTACTTC. Amino acid sequence: CSASHRGTGKQYF.

This clonotype was detected many times. This chain links TRBV5-5 with TRBJ2-7; D possibly corresponds to TRBD1 (6 bases). Trimming stripped 2 bases from V and 5 bases from J, with 20 bases between. Germline loops: CDR1 SGHKS, CDR2 YYEKEE (reference sequence). The CDR3 loop spans 16 amino acids. CDR3 region: CASSFAPRDIRHEQYF. CDR3 nucleotide sequence: TGTGCCAGCAGCTTTGCCCCCCGGGACATCCGGCACGAGCAGTACTTC.

With regard to this clonotype: Given a much more abundant clone one base away, this may be a read error. V and J are TRBV6-1 and TRBJ1-6; 8 bases are shared with TRBD1. The length of the CDR3 is 14 residues. CDR1 is MNHNS, CDR2 SASEGT, per germline. Unmatched junction bases numbered 4, after V lost 7 bases and J lost 5 bases. CDR3 amino acids: CASTPTGDNSPLHF. CDR3 sequence (DNA): TGTGCCAGCACCCCGACAGGGGATAATTCACCCCTCCACTTT.

This clonotype turned up a few times. This chain uses TRBV27 with TRBJ2-6, with TRBD1 matching 8 bases. This CDR3 region has 16 residues. Per the germline V gene, CDR1 is MNHEY and CDR2 is SMNVEV (reference sequence). V shed 4 bases and J 1 base; nucleotides not matched to a gene: 3. The CDR3 region is CASSSQGVSGANVLTF. The CDR3, as DNA: TGTGCCAGCAGTTCACAGGGGGTGTCTGGGGCCAACGTCCTGACTTTC. Full variable domain (remainder filled in from reference TRBV27 and TRBJ2-6): EAQVTQNPRYLITVTGKKLTVTCSQNMNHEYMSWYRQDPGLGLRQIYYSMNVEVTDKGDVPEGYKVSRKEKRNFPLILESPSPNQTSLYFCASSSQGVSGANVLTFGAGSRLTVL.